A selection of T cell receptor beta chains follows, all from one sample in a study of PD-1 blockade in classical Hodgkin lymphoma. Repertoires were generated with immunoSEQ multiplex PCR, while TCRdb's copy carries only in-frame clones and drops some. Here the sample spans tens of thousands of clones, approximately 90% being singletons. The sample here was CD4+ T cells from blood, taken before the fourth cycle of nivolumab. These receptors originate from a human donor with classical Hodgkin lymphoma. Each CDR3 is given with its conserved first and last residue. D genes are given only for firm matches. The size field is filled for only some rows; it gives once, few, many or a size class.

TRBD2	NA	TRBV7-6	TRBJ2-7	TGTGCCAGCAGCTCAGATTCTAGCGGGAGTTACGAGCAGTACTTC	CASSSDSSGSYEQYF
NA	NA	TRBV19	TRBJ2-2	TGTGCCAGCAATCCGACAGCCAACACCGGGGAGCTGTTTTTT	CASNPTANTGELFF
NA	NA	TRBV15	TRBJ1-3	TGTGCCACCAGCAGAGACCAAGGGGGAAACACCATATATTTT	CATSRDQGGNTIYF
NA	NA	TRBV19	TRBJ2-2	TGTGCCAGTGTTTTACAGGGAAACACCGGGGAGCTGTTTTTT	CASVLQGNTGELFF
NA	NA	TRBV7-9	TRBJ2-2	TGTGCCAGCAGCTTCCGTACAGGAATACCCGGGGAGCTGTTTTTT	CASSFRTGIPGELFF
TRBD2	NA	TRBV4-2	TRBJ2-5	TGTGCCAGCAGCCAAGAGCGCGGGGTGCTAGCGGGAGTAAGGGGGACCCAGTACTTC	CASSQERGVLAGVRGTQYF
TRBD1	NA	TRBV7-2	TRBJ1-2	TGTGCCAGCAGCTTAGCCAGTCAGGGGGACTATGGCTACACCTTC	CASSLASQGDYGYTF
TRBD2	NA	TRBV11-3	TRBJ2-3	TGTGCCAGCAGCTTACGACTAGCGGGAGGGGATACGCAGTATTTT	CASSLRLAGGDTQYF
NA	NA	TRBV25-1	TRBJ1-3	TGTGCCAGCAGCCTCGGGGAAGGAAACACCATATATTTT	CASSLGEGNTIYF
NA	NA	TRBV6-1	TRBJ2-7	TGTGCCAGCAGTGTTTCAGGCTCACCAGTCTTCTACGAGCAGTACTTC	CASSVSGSPVFYEQYF
NA	NA	TRBV9	TRBJ2-2	TGTGCCAGCAGCGTAGTTTCGGGGAACACCGGGGAGCTGTTTTTT	CASSVVSGNTGELFF
NA	NA	TRBV2	TRBJ2-3	TGTGCCAGCAGCCCGTACCGGGACCGCACAGATACGCAGTATTTT	CASSPYRDRTDTQYF
TRBD1	few	TRBV5-1	TRBJ1-5	TGCGCCAGCAGCTTGGAGGGACAGGGGAATCAGCCCCAGCATTTT	CASSLEGQGNQPQHF
TRBD1	NA	TRBV5-4	TRBJ1-6	TGTGCCAGCAGCTTGGTGGGGACAGAGAATTCACCCCTCCACTTT	CASSLVGTENSPLHF
TRBD2	NA	TRBV27	TRBJ2-3	TGTGCCAGCAGTTTAGCGGGAGCGGGAGATACGCAGTATTTT	CASSLAGAGDTQYF
TRBD2	NA	TRBV29-1	TRBJ2-5	TGCAGCGTTGAGGGTAGCGGGAGCTTCCAAGAGACCCAGTACTTC	CSVEGSGSFQETQYF
NA	NA	TRBV6-6	TRBJ2-3	TGTGCCAGCAGTATGGGCGGCGGTCCCACAGATACGCAGTATTTT	CASSMGGGPTDTQYF
NA	NA	TRBV6-1	TRBJ1-2	TGTGCCAGCAGTGTAGAACAGGGAACCTATGGCTACACCTTC	CASSVEQGTYGYTF
NA	NA	TRBV6-6	TRBJ1-4	TGTGCCAGCTGTTTGATTGGGGCCACTAATGAAAAACTGTTTTTT	CASCLIGATNEKLFF
NA	NA	TRBV10-1	TRBJ2-3	TGCGCCAGCAGTCCGTATGGGACTGCAGGAGATACGCAGTATTTT	CASSPYGTAGDTQYF
NA	NA	TRBV30	TRBJ1-1	TGTGCCTGGGGTAGCGACCACCCCTCAGCTTTCTTT	CAWGSDHPSAFF
NA	NA	TRBV7-8	TRBJ1-4	TGTGCCAGCAGCCCAGGGTCCACTAATGAAAAACTGTTTTTT	CASSPGSTNEKLFF
NA	NA	TRBV9	TRBJ2-1	TGTGCCAGCAGCGTAGGGGCTGGCTCCTACAATGAGCAGTTCTTC	CASSVGAGSYNEQFF
NA	NA	TRBV7-9	TRBJ2-2	TGTGCCAGCAGCTTCACGGCCCGAGGGGGGAACGGGGAGCTGTTTTTT	CASSFTARGGNGELFF
NA	NA	TRBV19	TRBJ2-3	TGTGCCAGTAAGGAGAGGGCCCGGACAGATACGCAGTATTTT	CASKERARTDTQYF
TRBD2	NA	TRBV9	TRBJ2-7	TGTGCCAGCAGCGCGGGACTAGCGGGAGGAATATACGAGCAGTACTTC	CASSAGLAGGIYEQYF
NA	NA	TRBV11-2	TRBJ2-3	TGTGCCAGCAGCTTACCCACAGATACGCAGTATTTT	CASSLPTDTQYF
NA	NA	TRBV5-1	TRBJ2-7	TGCGCCAGCAGCTTAGGCGGCACGGGGGCCTACGAGCAGTACTTC	CASSLGGTGAYEQYF
TRBD2	NA	TRBV6-6	TRBJ2-1	TGTGCCAGCAGTTACCCCAAGCCTCTAGCGGACAATGAGCAGTTCTTC	CASSYPKPLADNEQFF
TRBD2	NA	TRBV14	TRBJ2-1	TGTGCCAGCAGCTTCTTGGCGGGAGCAACCAGTAATGAGCAGTTCTTC	CASSFLAGATSNEQFF
TRBD1	NA	TRBV28	TRBJ2-3	TGTGCCAGCAGTTCCAACAGGGGGCCAGATACGCAGTATTTT	CASSSNRGPDTQYF
NA	NA	TRBV7-3	TRBJ2-1	TGTGCCAGCAGCTTAGCGGCATACAATGAGCAGTTCTTC	CASSLAAYNEQFF
NA	NA	TRBV27	TRBJ1-1	TGTGCCAGCAGTACTACACAGTACACTGAAGCTTTCTTT	CASSTTQYTEAFF
TRBD2	NA	TRBV30	TRBJ2-3	TGTGCCTGGAGTCCCGGACTAGCGGGGAACACAGATACGCAGTATTTT	CAWSPGLAGNTDTQYF
NA	NA	TRBV29-1	TRBJ1-4	TGCAGCGTTGGACAGAAAAATGAAAAACTGTTTTTT	CSVGQKNEKLFF
TRBD1	NA	TRBV29-1	TRBJ2-2	TGCAGCGTCAAAAAAGAGGGACAGCCGGTTGGGCTGTTTTTT	CSVKKEGQPVGLFF
NA	NA	TRBV29-1	TRBJ1-1	TGCAGCGTTGAAGTCGTGGGCACTGAAGCTTTCTTT	CSVEVVGTEAFF
TRBD1	NA	TRBV15	TRBJ1-1	TGTGCCACCAGCAGAGATTTGGTACAGGGGGTTGAAGCTTTCTTT	CATSRDLVQGVEAFF
TRBD2	few	TRBV29-1	TRBJ2-1	TGCAGCGTTGACGGGACTAGCGGGAGTCCCCTCTCCTACAATGAGCAGTTCTTC	CSVDGTSGSPLSYNEQFF
TRBD2	NA	TRBV6-5	TRBJ2-1	TGTGCCAGTGCGGGAGGGGCCTCATACAATGAGCAGTTCTTC	CASAGGASYNEQFF
NA	NA	TRBV7-9	TRBJ2-5	TGTGCCAGCAGCTCGATACAGGGCCTCGCCCGTCATAAAGAGACCCAGTACTTC	CASSSIQGLARHKETQYF